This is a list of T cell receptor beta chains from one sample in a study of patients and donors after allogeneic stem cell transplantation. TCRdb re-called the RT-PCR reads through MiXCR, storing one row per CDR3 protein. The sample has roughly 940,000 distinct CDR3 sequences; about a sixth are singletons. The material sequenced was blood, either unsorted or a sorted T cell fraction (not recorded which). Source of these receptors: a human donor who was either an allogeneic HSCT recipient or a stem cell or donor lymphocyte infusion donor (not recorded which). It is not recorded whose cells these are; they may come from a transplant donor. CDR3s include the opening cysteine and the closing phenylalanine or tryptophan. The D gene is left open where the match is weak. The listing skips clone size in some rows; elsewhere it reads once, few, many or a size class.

cdr3_nt: TGTGCCACCAGCAGTCGGACAAATACGCAGTATTTT
cdr3_aa: CATSSRTNTQYF
j_call: TRBJ2-3
cdr3_length: 12
v_call: TRBV15
clone_size: many
d_call: NA

cdr3_nt: TGTGCCAGCAGTTTAGGCCGGGTTGGGCAGTACACCGGGGAGCTGTTTTTT
cdr3_aa: CASSLGRVGQYTGELFF
j_call: TRBJ2-2
cdr3_length: 17
v_call: TRBV27
clone_size: NA
d_call: NA

cdr3_nt: TGTGCCAGCGGACCGAAAGATACGCAGTATTTT
cdr3_aa: CASGPKDTQYF
j_call: TRBJ2-3
cdr3_length: 11
v_call: TRBV7-9
clone_size: NA
d_call: NA

cdr3_nt: TGTGCCAGCAGCTTGGCCGGACAGAAGGTCTCCGGGGAGCTGTTTTTT
cdr3_aa: CASSLAGQKVSGELFF
j_call: TRBJ2-2
cdr3_length: 16
v_call: TRBV5-6
clone_size: NA
d_call: NA

cdr3_nt: TGTGCCAGCAGCCAAGGGACAAGCCTCCACTTT
cdr3_aa: CASSQGTSLHF
j_call: TRBJ1-6
cdr3_length: 11
v_call: TRBV27
clone_size: few
d_call: NA

cdr3_nt: TGTGCCAGCAGTGGGCTTGGGGGCATCACCGGGGAGCTGTTTTTT
cdr3_aa: CASSGLGGITGELFF
j_call: TRBJ2-2
cdr3_length: 15
v_call: TRBV25-1
clone_size: NA
d_call: NA

cdr3_nt: TGCGCCAGCAGCCCGGAACCGACAGGGGGCTACCACGAGCAGTACTTC
cdr3_aa: CASSPEPTGGYHEQYF
j_call: TRBJ2-7
cdr3_length: 16
v_call: TRBV5-1
clone_size: NA
d_call: TRBD1

cdr3_nt: TGTGCCAGCAGCTTAGGGTACTCGACAGGTTCCGTCACTAATGAAAAACTGTTTTTT
cdr3_aa: CASSLGYSTGSVTNEKLFF
j_call: TRBJ1-4
cdr3_length: 19
v_call: TRBV7-6
clone_size: few
d_call: NA

cdr3_nt: TGTGCGTCAGGGGTCGGAACGAACACCGGGGAGCTGTTTTTT
cdr3_aa: CASGVGTNTGELFF
j_call: TRBJ2-2
cdr3_length: 14
v_call: TRBV7-9
clone_size: few
d_call: NA

cdr3_nt: TGCAGTGCTGGACCGGGACTAGTGAGGTATTTT
cdr3_aa: CSAGPGLVRYF
j_call: TRBJ2-3
cdr3_length: 11
v_call: TRBV20-1
clone_size: NA
d_call: TRBD2

cdr3_nt: TGTGCCAGCAGTGATAAGGCGATAATCTACGAGCAGTACTTC
cdr3_aa: CASSDKAIIYEQYF
j_call: TRBJ2-7
cdr3_length: 14
v_call: TRBV12-3/TRBV12-4
clone_size: NA
d_call: NA

cdr3_nt: TGTGCCAGCAAGGGGGGGGGCTTTGATGAGCAGTTCTTC
cdr3_aa: CASKGGGFDEQFF
j_call: TRBJ2-1
cdr3_length: 13
v_call: TRBV12-3/TRBV12-4
clone_size: NA
d_call: NA

cdr3_nt: TGCAGTGCTAGAGATCTGTGGGACCCTAACTATGGCTACACCTTC
cdr3_aa: CSARDLWDPNYGYTF
j_call: TRBJ1-2
cdr3_length: 15
v_call: TRBV20-1
clone_size: many
d_call: NA

cdr3_nt: TGCAGTGCTAGGAAAGGGAGCCTTAGCTCCAACTATGGCTACACCTTC
cdr3_aa: CSARKGSLSSNYGYTF
j_call: TRBJ1-2
cdr3_length: 16
v_call: TRBV20-1
clone_size: few
d_call: NA

cdr3_nt: TGTGCCAGCAGTTTATATCAAGACTTGAACACTGAAGCTTTCTTT
cdr3_aa: CASSLYQDLNTEAFF
j_call: TRBJ1-1
cdr3_length: 15
v_call: TRBV27
clone_size: few
d_call: NA

cdr3_nt: TGCGCCAGCAGCCGGACCCTACCGGGACTAGTTTCAGATACGCAGTATTTT
cdr3_aa: CASSRTLPGLVSDTQYF
j_call: TRBJ2-3
cdr3_length: 17
v_call: TRBV5-1
clone_size: NA
d_call: TRBD2

cdr3_nt: TGTGCCAGCAGTTTTGCAGAGAACACTGAAGCTTTCTTT
cdr3_aa: CASSFAENTEAFF
j_call: TRBJ1-1
cdr3_length: 13
v_call: TRBV27
clone_size: few
d_call: NA

cdr3_nt: TGCGCCAGCAGCCTTGGGGGGACAGGGGACTACAATGAGCAGTTCTTC
cdr3_aa: CASSLGGTGDYNEQFF
j_call: TRBJ2-1
cdr3_length: 16
v_call: TRBV4-3
clone_size: NA
d_call: TRBD1

cdr3_nt: TGCAGCGTTGATGCCGGGACAGGGGGGGAAAAACTGTTTTTT
cdr3_aa: CSVDAGTGGEKLFF
j_call: TRBJ1-4
cdr3_length: 14
v_call: TRBV29-1
clone_size: few
d_call: TRBD1

cdr3_nt: TGTGCCAGCAGCGCGAGCTTCCTCACCGGGGAGCTGTTTTTT
cdr3_aa: CASSASFLTGELFF
j_call: TRBJ2-2
cdr3_length: 14
v_call: TRBV7-2
clone_size: NA
d_call: NA

cdr3_nt: TGCGCCAGCAGCCAACAGGGGGCAGGGGGCTACACCTTC
cdr3_aa: CASSQQGAGGYTF
j_call: TRBJ1-2
cdr3_length: 13
v_call: TRBV4-1
clone_size: many
d_call: TRBD1

cdr3_nt: TGTGCCAGCAGCCAAGAGCGGGGGCGCTATGGCTACACCTTC
cdr3_aa: CASSQERGRYGYTF
j_call: TRBJ1-2
cdr3_length: 14
v_call: TRBV14
clone_size: NA
d_call: NA

cdr3_nt: TGTGCCAGCAGTTACTCGACCCGGGACAGGGTGAATTCACCCCTCCACTTT
cdr3_aa: CASSYSTRDRVNSPLHF
j_call: TRBJ1-6
cdr3_length: 17
v_call: TRBV6-5
clone_size: NA
d_call: TRBD1

cdr3_nt: TGTGCCAGCAGCGTAGAATGGGGGACTAGCACAGATACGCAGTATTTT
cdr3_aa: CASSVEWGTSTDTQYF
j_call: TRBJ2-3
cdr3_length: 16
v_call: TRBV9
clone_size: NA
d_call: NA

cdr3_nt: TGCAGTGCTAGACCGACAGGGTTGGTCACTGAAGCTTTCTTT
cdr3_aa: CSARPTGLVTEAFF
j_call: TRBJ1-1
cdr3_length: 14
v_call: TRBV20-1
clone_size: NA
d_call: TRBD1

cdr3_nt: TGTGCCTACCGACTAGCTGTGGATGAGCAGTTCTTC
cdr3_aa: CAYRLAVDEQFF
j_call: TRBJ2-1
cdr3_length: 12
v_call: TRBV30
clone_size: NA
d_call: TRBD2

cdr3_nt: TGTGCCAGCAGTGAAGGGACCGGTATGCAGCGTGCTCAGCCCCAGCATTTT
cdr3_aa: CASSEGTGMQRAQPQHF
j_call: TRBJ1-5
cdr3_length: 17
v_call: TRBV2
clone_size: NA
d_call: NA

cdr3_nt: TGCGCCAGCAGCCAACAGGGGGCTCAAAAGAACACTGAAGCTTTCTTT
cdr3_aa: CASSQQGAQKNTEAFF
j_call: TRBJ1-1
cdr3_length: 16
v_call: TRBV4-3
clone_size: NA
d_call: TRBD1

cdr3_nt: TGTGCCAGTAGTATTATCGGGTACAATGAGCAGTTCTTC
cdr3_aa: CASSIIGYNEQFF
j_call: TRBJ2-1
cdr3_length: 13
v_call: TRBV19
clone_size: few
d_call: NA

cdr3_nt: TGCAGTGCCCCCTCTCGACTAGCGGGGTACAATGAGCAGTTCTTC
cdr3_aa: CSAPSRLAGYNEQFF
j_call: TRBJ2-1
cdr3_length: 15
v_call: TRBV20-1
clone_size: few
d_call: TRBD2

cdr3_nt: TGTGCCAGCAGCTCGGACAGGGTACGAAACCCGTCCTACAATGAGCAGTTCTTC
cdr3_aa: CASSSDRVRNPSYNEQFF
j_call: TRBJ2-1
cdr3_length: 18
v_call: TRBV11-1
clone_size: few
d_call: TRBD1

cdr3_nt: TGTGCCAGCAGTGCCCGGACAGGGGGCAGTAACTATGGCTACACCTTC
cdr3_aa: CASSARTGGSNYGYTF
j_call: TRBJ1-2
cdr3_length: 16
v_call: TRBV6-2/TRBV6-3
clone_size: NA
d_call: TRBD1

cdr3_nt: TGCAGTGCTAGGCCTGGACCGTACAATGAGCAGTTCTTC
cdr3_aa: CSARPGPYNEQFF
j_call: TRBJ2-1
cdr3_length: 13
v_call: TRBV20-1
clone_size: once
d_call: NA

cdr3_nt: TGTGCCAGCAGCTTTTTTGACAGGAACACTGAAGCTTTCTTT
cdr3_aa: CASSFFDRNTEAFF
j_call: TRBJ1-1
cdr3_length: 14
v_call: TRBV5-6
clone_size: few
d_call: NA

cdr3_nt: TGCAGTGCTAGAGGGACAGGGGTCTCCTGGGGTGAAAAACTGTTTTTT
cdr3_aa: CSARGTGVSWGEKLFF
j_call: TRBJ1-4
cdr3_length: 16
v_call: TRBV20-1
clone_size: few
d_call: TRBD1

cdr3_nt: TGCGCCAGCAGCCAAGTCCCTAGCTCCTACGAGCAGTACTTC
cdr3_aa: CASSQVPSSYEQYF
j_call: TRBJ2-7
cdr3_length: 14
v_call: TRBV4-1
clone_size: NA
d_call: NA

cdr3_nt: TGTGCCAGCAGTTACCTACAGACACCCACCGGGTACAATGAGCAGTTCTTC
cdr3_aa: CASSYLQTPTGYNEQFF
j_call: TRBJ2-1
cdr3_length: 17
v_call: TRBV6-5
clone_size: few
d_call: NA

cdr3_nt: TGTGCCAGCAGTGTGTTAGGGGGGCCTTCCTACGAGCAGTACTTC
cdr3_aa: CASSVLGGPSYEQYF
j_call: TRBJ2-7
cdr3_length: 15
v_call: TRBV2
clone_size: NA
d_call: NA

cdr3_nt: TGCAGCGTTGGACCCCCTGGCTACACCTTC
cdr3_aa: CSVGPPGYTF
j_call: TRBJ1-2
cdr3_length: 10
v_call: TRBV29-1
clone_size: few
d_call: NA

cdr3_nt: TGTGCCAGCAGCAAATGCACAGGGACCACCTACGAGCAGTACTTC
cdr3_aa: CASSKCTGTTYEQYF
j_call: TRBJ2-7
cdr3_length: 15
v_call: TRBV21-1
clone_size: few
d_call: NA

cdr3_nt: TGTGCCTGCATCTTTGCAGAGACCCAGTACTTC
cdr3_aa: CACIFAETQYF
j_call: TRBJ2-5
cdr3_length: 11
v_call: TRBV12-3/TRBV12-4
clone_size: NA
d_call: NA

cdr3_nt: TGTGCCAGAGACGAGGGGGGAAGAGAAGATACGCAGTATTTT
cdr3_aa: CARDEGGREDTQYF
j_call: TRBJ2-3
cdr3_length: 14
v_call: TRBV2
clone_size: NA
d_call: NA

cdr3_nt: TGCAGTGCTAGGCCCCAGAACAGGGGACCTAATTCACCCCTCCACTTT
cdr3_aa: CSARPQNRGPNSPLHF
j_call: TRBJ1-6
cdr3_length: 16
v_call: TRBV20-1
clone_size: few
d_call: TRBD1

cdr3_nt: TGCAGTGCCATCGACAGCCAGATCATGAACACTGAAGCTTTCTTT
cdr3_aa: CSAIDSQIMNTEAFF
j_call: TRBJ1-1
cdr3_length: 15
v_call: TRBV20-1
clone_size: many
d_call: NA

cdr3_nt: TGCGCCAGCAGCGTCCGTCCGGACAGGAGGTTCAATGAAAAACTGTTTTTT
cdr3_aa: CASSVRPDRRFNEKLFF
j_call: TRBJ1-4
cdr3_length: 17
v_call: TRBV4-3
clone_size: NA
d_call: TRBD1

cdr3_nt: TGTGCCAGCAGCCAGGGGACTAGCGGTTCTCCCTACGAGCAGTACTTC
cdr3_aa: CASSQGTSGSPYEQYF
j_call: TRBJ2-7
cdr3_length: 16
v_call: TRBV3-1
clone_size: NA
d_call: TRBD2

cdr3_nt: TGTGCCAGCAGGGTCGGGGTATATGGCTACACCTTC
cdr3_aa: CASRVGVYGYTF
j_call: TRBJ1-2
cdr3_length: 12
v_call: TRBV6-1
clone_size: NA
d_call: NA

cdr3_nt: TGTGCCAGCAGCTACCTACTAGCTCGGAATGAGCAGTTCTTC
cdr3_aa: CASSYLLARNEQFF
j_call: TRBJ2-1
cdr3_length: 14
v_call: TRBV12-3/TRBV12-4
clone_size: NA
d_call: NA

cdr3_nt: TGCGCCAGCAGCCCACGCCCGGCAGGAGGGCCAGAGACCCAGTACTTC
cdr3_aa: CASSPRPAGGPETQYF
j_call: TRBJ2-5
cdr3_length: 16
v_call: TRBV5-1
clone_size: many
d_call: NA

cdr3_nt: TGTGCCAGCAGTTACGGGCAGGGGTATGAAGCTTTCTTT
cdr3_aa: CASSYGQGYEAFF
j_call: TRBJ1-1
cdr3_length: 13
v_call: TRBV6-2/TRBV6-3
clone_size: NA
d_call: NA

cdr3_nt: TGTGCCAGCAGCTTAGCGAGGGCACCGAATCAGCCCCAGCATTTT
cdr3_aa: CASSLARAPNQPQHF
j_call: TRBJ1-5
cdr3_length: 15
v_call: TRBV7-8
clone_size: few
d_call: NA

cdr3_nt: TGTGCCAGCAGACCCCGGGTCACCGGGGAGCTGTTTTTT
cdr3_aa: CASRPRVTGELFF
j_call: TRBJ2-2
cdr3_length: 13
v_call: TRBV6-1
clone_size: few
d_call: NA

cdr3_nt: TGTGCCAGCACCGGACTCGCGGGAGTATCAGATACGCAGTATTTT
cdr3_aa: CASTGLAGVSDTQYF
j_call: TRBJ2-3
cdr3_length: 15
v_call: TRBV6-2/TRBV6-3
clone_size: NA
d_call: TRBD2

cdr3_nt: TGTGCCAGCAGCTTCAGGACAGGGCGTATCAATGAGCAGTTCTTC
cdr3_aa: CASSFRTGRINEQFF
j_call: TRBJ2-1
cdr3_length: 15
v_call: TRBV7-9
clone_size: few
d_call: TRBD1

cdr3_nt: TGCAGCGTTGCGAGGTCGACAGAAGCTTTCTTT
cdr3_aa: CSVARSTEAFF
j_call: TRBJ1-1
cdr3_length: 11
v_call: TRBV29-1
clone_size: few
d_call: NA

cdr3_nt: TGTGCCAGCGGCCCGGGACTTAGCACAGATACGCAGTATTTT
cdr3_aa: CASGPGLSTDTQYF
j_call: TRBJ2-3
cdr3_length: 14
v_call: TRBV9
clone_size: NA
d_call: NA

cdr3_nt: TGCGCCAGCAGCTTGAGGACAGGGGTCGATGAGCAGTTCTTC
cdr3_aa: CASSLRTGVDEQFF
j_call: TRBJ2-1
cdr3_length: 14
v_call: TRBV5-1
clone_size: once
d_call: TRBD1

cdr3_nt: TGTGCCAGCAGCCAAGGACATGAGAACACTGAAGCTTTCTTT
cdr3_aa: CASSQGHENTEAFF
j_call: TRBJ1-1
cdr3_length: 14
v_call: TRBV3-1
clone_size: NA
d_call: NA

cdr3_nt: TGTGCCAGCTGGGGGAAGGGATGGGTCACGGAGACCCAGTACTTC
cdr3_aa: CASWGKGWVTETQYF
j_call: TRBJ2-5
cdr3_length: 15
v_call: TRBV5-6
clone_size: NA
d_call: NA

cdr3_nt: TGTGCCAGCAGCCTTAGCGGCGGGGCCGGGGGCAATGAGCAGTTCTTC
cdr3_aa: CASSLSGGAGGNEQFF
j_call: TRBJ2-1
cdr3_length: 16
v_call: TRBV3-1
clone_size: few
d_call: NA